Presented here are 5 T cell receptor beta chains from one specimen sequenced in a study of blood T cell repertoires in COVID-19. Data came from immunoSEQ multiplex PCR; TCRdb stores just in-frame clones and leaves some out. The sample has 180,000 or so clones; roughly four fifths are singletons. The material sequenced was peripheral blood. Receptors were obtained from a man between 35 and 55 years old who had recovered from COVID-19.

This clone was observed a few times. CDR3 coding DNA: TGTGCCAGCAGGGTCGCGGGAGAAAACACAGATACGCAGTATTTT. This translates into CASRVAGENTDTQYF. The chain employs TRBV27 and TRBJ2-3, with 7 nucleotides matching TRBD2. CDR1 is MNHEY and CDR2 is SMNVEV in the germline V gene (reference sequence). The CDR3 sequence is 15 residues long. The V segment lost 6 bases and the J segment 2 bases; nucleotides outside the gene matches: 8.

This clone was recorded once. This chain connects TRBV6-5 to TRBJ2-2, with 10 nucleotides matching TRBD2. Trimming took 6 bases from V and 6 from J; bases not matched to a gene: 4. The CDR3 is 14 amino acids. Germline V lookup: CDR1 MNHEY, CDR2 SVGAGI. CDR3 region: CASSRGTSAGELFF. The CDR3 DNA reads TGTGCCAGCAGCCGCGGGACTAGCGCCGGGGAGCTGTTTTTT.

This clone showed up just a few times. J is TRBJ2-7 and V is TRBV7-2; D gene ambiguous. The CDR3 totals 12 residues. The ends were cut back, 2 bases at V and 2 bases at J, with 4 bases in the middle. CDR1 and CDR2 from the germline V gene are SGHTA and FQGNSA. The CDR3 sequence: CASSLLTYEQYF. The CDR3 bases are TGTGCCAGCAGCTTACTAACCTACGAGCAGTACTTC.

This CDR3 is CSVVGYYNEQFF. The DNA for the CDR3 is TGCAGCGTTGTGGGCTACTACAATGAGCAGTTCTTC. The chain combines TRBV29-1 with TRBJ2-1; D is undetermined. Between the trimmed V and J ends, which lost 4 bases and 3 bases, there was a span of 7 bases. There are 12 residues in the CDR3. Germline CDR1 reads SQVTM; CDR2 reads ANQGSEA.

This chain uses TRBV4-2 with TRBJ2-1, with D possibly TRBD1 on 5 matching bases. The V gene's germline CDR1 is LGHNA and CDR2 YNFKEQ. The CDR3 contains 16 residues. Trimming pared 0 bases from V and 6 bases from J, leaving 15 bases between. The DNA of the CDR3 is TGTGCCAGCAGCCAAGAAGGAGCAGGGCTTTTCAATGAGCAGTTCTTC. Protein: CASSQEGAGLFNEQFF.